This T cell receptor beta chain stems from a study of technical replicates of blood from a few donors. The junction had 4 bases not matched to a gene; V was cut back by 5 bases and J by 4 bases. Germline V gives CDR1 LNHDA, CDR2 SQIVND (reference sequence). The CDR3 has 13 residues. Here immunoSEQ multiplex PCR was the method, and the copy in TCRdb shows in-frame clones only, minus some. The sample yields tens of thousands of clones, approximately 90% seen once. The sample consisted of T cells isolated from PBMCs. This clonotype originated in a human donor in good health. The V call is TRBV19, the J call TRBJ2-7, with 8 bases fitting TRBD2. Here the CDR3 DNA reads TGTGCCAGTAGTTGGGTAGCGGGGTACGAGCAGTACTTC. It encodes CASSWVAGYEQYF.